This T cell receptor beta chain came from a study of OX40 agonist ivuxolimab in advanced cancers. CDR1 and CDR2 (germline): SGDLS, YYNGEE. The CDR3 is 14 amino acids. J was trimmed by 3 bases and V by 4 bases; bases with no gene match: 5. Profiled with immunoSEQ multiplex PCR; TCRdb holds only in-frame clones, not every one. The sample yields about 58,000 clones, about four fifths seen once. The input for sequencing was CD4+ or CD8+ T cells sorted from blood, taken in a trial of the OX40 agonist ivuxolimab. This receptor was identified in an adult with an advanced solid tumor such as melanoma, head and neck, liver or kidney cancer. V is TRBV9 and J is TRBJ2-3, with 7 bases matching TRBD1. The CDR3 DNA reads TGTGCCAGCAGCCCCCGGACAGGAACAGATACGCAGTATTTT. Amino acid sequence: CASSPRTGTDTQYF.